These 25 T cell receptor beta chains originate from one sample sequenced in a study of blood T cell repertoires in COVID-19. Repertoires were generated with immunoSEQ multiplex PCR, while TCRdb's copy carries only in-frame clones and drops some. The sample yields about 140,000 clones, 70% to 90% seen once. Sequencing was done on a sample of peripheral blood. The receptor set was obtained from a man aged 50-60 years with acute or convalescent COVID-19.

The chain uses TRBV11-2 and TRBJ2-7, with 8 bases aligning to TRBD1. Trimming removed 2 bases from V and 4 bases from J; junction bases left unmatched: 13. Germline lookup yields CDR1 SGHAT and CDR2 FQNNGV. The CDR3 has 17 amino acids. CDR3 sequence (DNA): TGTGCCAGCAGCTTATTTGATCGGGCAGGGGGCAGTTACGAGCAGTACTTC. Translation gives CASSLFDRAGGSYEQYF.

V is TRBV29-1 and J is TRBJ2-6, with 12 bases that match TRBD1. Germline CDR1 reads SQVTM; CDR2 reads ANQGSEA. Germline trimming cut 6 bases from V and 0 bases from J; bases unmatched to any gene: 3. The CDR3 contains 16 residues. The CDR3 nucleotides are TGCAGCGTGGGACAGGGGGCCCTCTCTGGGGCCAACGTCCTGACTTTC. This encodes CSVGQGALSGANVLTF.

Here the CDR3 reads CASSFQGWETQYF. CDR3 nucleotides: TGTGCCAGCAGTTTCCAGGGGTGGGAGACCCAGTACTTC. V gene TRBV6-5 combines with J gene TRBJ2-5; maybe TRBD1 (6 bases). V was pared by 4 bases and J by 5 bases, with 11 bases between. Germline V gene lookup returns CDR1 MNHEY and CDR2 SVGAGI. The CDR3 loop spans 13 amino acids.

The rearrangement uses TRBV9 and TRBJ2-5; 7 positions agree with TRBD2. There are 14 residues in the CDR3. V gave up 3 bases and J gave up 7 bases; unmatched junction bases: 9. Germline-derived CDR1 and CDR2 are SGDLS and YYNGEE. The CDR3 DNA is TGTGCCAGCAGCGGGGGGGGAACCAAGACGACCCAGTACTTC. This gives the protein CASSGGGTKTTQYF.

The J gene is TRBJ1-1, the V gene TRBV27; the D is unclear. The CDR3 has 13 amino acids. V was pared by 3 bases and J by 4 bases, with 9 bases between. CDR1 and CDR2 from the germline V gene are MNHEY and SMNVEV (reference sequence). The CDR3 is CASSLSGVTEAFF. CDR3 bases: TGTGCCAGCAGTTTGTCCGGGGTCACTGAAGCTTTCTTT.

V usage is TRBV27 and J usage is TRBJ2-2, with TRBD2 identical over 8 bases. The V and J ends lost 5 bases and 1 base, in that order; junction bases with no gene match: 9. The CDR3 contains 17 residues. The germline V gene has CDR1 MNHEY and CDR2 SMNVEV (reference sequence). CDR3 amino acids: CASSPQLAEVNTGELFF. Here the CDR3 DNA reads TGTGCCAGCAGTCCACAACTAGCGGAGGTGAACACCGGGGAGCTGTTTTTT.

The chain has TRBV6-5 and TRBJ1-4; D remains unclear. The CDR3 has 15 residues. Germline V gene data show CDR1 as MNHEY and CDR2 as SVGAGI. V gave up 2 bases and J gave up 5 bases, with 12 bases separating them. CDR3 protein: CASSYTTGLNEKLFF. CDR3 in DNA: TGTGCCAGCAGTTACACAACGGGATTAAATGAAAAACTGTTTTTT.

This chain joins TRBV7-3 and TRBJ2-1; weak D call: TRBD2 (5 bases). The V and J ends lost 3 bases and 6 bases respectively, with 6 bases between them. The CDR3 extends over 12 amino acids. Germline lookup yields CDR1 SGHTA and CDR2 FQGTGA. Written as DNA, the CDR3 is TGTGCCAGCAGCTTGCTAGCCAATGAGCAGTTCTTC. Amino acids: CASSLLANEQFF.

V is TRBV7-3 and J is TRBJ2-1; D perhaps matches TRBD2 (5 bases). Germline lookup yields CDR1 SGHTA and CDR2 FQGTGA. The CDR3 has 12 residues. Trimming shortened V by 4 bases and J by 5 bases, and 6 bases separated the two germline ends. CDR3 DNA sequence: TGTGCCAGCAGCTCGGGAAACAATGAGCAGTTCTTC. Amino acids: CASSSGNNEQFF.

The V and J genes are TRBV7-3 and TRBJ1-2; the D gene is possibly TRBD1 (6 bases). CDR1 and CDR2 (germline): SGHTA, FQGTGA. The CDR3 is 13 residues long. Between the trimmed V and J ends, which lost 5 bases and 8 bases, there was a span of 15 bases. Here the CDR3 reads CASSNAQGNGYTF. The CDR3 nucleotides are TGTGCCAGCAGCAATGCACAGGGTAACGGCTACACCTTC.

J is TRBJ2-2 and V is TRBV18; D is undetermined. V was cut by 2 bases and J by 2 bases, with 12 bases left in between. The CDR3 loop spans 16 amino acids. Germline values: CDR1 KGHSH, CDR2 LQKENI. The CDR3 DNA sequence: TGTGCCAGCTCACCAACAGACCCCCTCAACACCGGGGAGCTGTTTTTT. The encoded protein is CASSPTDPLNTGELFF.

This CDR3 is CAVGARNSGNTIYF. As DNA, the CDR3 is TGTGCCGTAGGAGCCCGGAATTCTGGAAACACCATATATTTT. The V call is TRBV25-1, the J call TRBJ1-3, with D unclear. CDR3 length: 14 amino acids. The germline CDR1 and CDR2 sequences are MGHDK and SYGVNS. V was pared by 11 bases and J by 1 base, with 15 bases between.

The chain has TRBV19 and TRBJ1-5; TRBD1 matches at 7 bases. Trimming cost V 1 base and J 6 bases; bases outside gene matches: 3. The CDR3 contains 14 residues. Germline V CDR1 and CDR2: LNHDA, SQIVND (reference sequence). The CDR3 spells CASSIVQGGQPQHF. The CDR3 nucleotides read TGTGCCAGTAGTATAGTCCAGGGGGGTCAGCCCCAGCATTTT.

This clone has only a few counts. The CDR3 is CASSPGLASYNEQFF. The CDR3 nucleotides read TGTGCCAGCAGCCCTGGTCTAGCTTCCTACAATGAGCAGTTCTTC. The J gene is TRBJ2-1, the V gene TRBV3-1 (or the pseudogene TRBV3-2), with a possible D match to TRBD2 (5 bases). Trimming cost V 4 bases and J 1 base, with 11 bases left between them. This CDR3 spans 15 amino acids. The germline V gene has CDR1 LGHDT and CDR2 YNNKEL (reference sequence).

The J gene is TRBJ2-7, the V gene TRBV2; no definite D call. The ends were cut back, 4 bases at V and 5 bases at J, with 15 bases in the middle. The length of the CDR3 is 14 residues. The germline V gene encodes CDR1 SNHLY and CDR2 FYNNEI. This chain's CDR3 is CASSAPPLVDEQYF. The CDR3 bases are TGTGCCAGCAGTGCCCCGCCCCTTGTAGACGAGCAGTACTTC.

V is TRBV7-3 and J is TRBJ2-1, with 8 bases aligning to TRBD1. V was clipped by 1 base and J by 2 bases; unmatched bases: 1. This CDR3 has 15 amino acids. CDR1 and CDR2 (germline): SGHTA, FQGTGA. The CDR3 bases are TGTGCCAGCAGCTTAAGGGGACAGGCCTACAATGAGCAGTTCTTC. It yields the protein CASSLRGQAYNEQFF.

The rearrangement links TRBV5-1 to TRBJ2-5; 8 bases line up with TRBD1. The CDR3 totals 14 residues. CDR1 is SGHRS and CDR2 is YFSETQ in the germline V gene. Germline trimming cut 3 bases from V and 5 bases from J; bases unmatched to any gene: 6. CDR3 in amino acids: CASSSGTGRETQYF. For the CDR3, the DNA is TGCGCCAGCAGCTCAGGGACAGGCCGGGAGACCCAGTACTTC.

This clone showed up just once. This sequence joins TRBV14 and TRBJ1-1; 7 bases fit TRBD1. J lost 1 base, V lost 2 bases, and 10 bases had no gene match. CDR1 is SGHDN and CDR2 is FVKESK in the germline V gene. The CDR3 is 17 residues long. DNA for the CDR3: TGTGCCAGCAGCCAAAAACAGGGGACGAGTGCGAACACTGAAGCTTTCTTT. This gives the protein CASSQKQGTSANTEAFF.

The rearrangement uses TRBV6-5 and TRBJ1-4; perhaps TRBD1 as D (5 bases). Germline V gene lookup returns CDR1 MNHEY and CDR2 SVGAGI. The length of the CDR3 is 15 residues. V lost 0 bases and J lost 8, with 13 bases in between. The CDR3 reads CASSYSLGTQEKLFF. The CDR3 nucleotides read TGTGCCAGCAGTTACTCGCTGGGGACTCAGGAAAAACTGTTTTTT.

The gene calls are TRBV7-8 and TRBJ1-5, with 9 bases matching TRBD1. Looked up from germline, CDR1 is SGHVS and CDR2 is FQNEAQ. This CDR3 region has 16 residues. V lost 5 bases to trimming and J lost 0 bases; unmatched junction nucleotides: 5. Here the CDR3 reads CASSAGQGYSNQPQHF. CDR3 sequence (DNA): TGTGCCAGCAGCGCGGGACAGGGCTATAGCAATCAGCCCCAGCATTTT.

In regard to this clone: A junction boundary mismatches the germline segment, possibly from a read error. Other DNA variants within this sample encode the same CDR3. This chain links TRBV5-8 with TRBJ1-5; tentative D call: TRBD1 (6 bases). The CDR3 is 15 amino acids. Germline CDR1 reads SGHTS; CDR2 reads YDEGEE. In DNA form, the CDR3 reads TGTGCCAGCAGCTTCGGCCAGGGGAGCAATCAACCCCAGCATTTT. It encodes CASSFGQGSNQPQHF.

The V gene is TRBV2, the J gene TRBJ1-2; possible D gene TRBD1, 5 bases. CDR1 and CDR2 from the germline V gene are SNHLY and FYNNEI. Trimming took 8 bases from V and 8 from J, leaving 18 bases between them. The CDR3 length is 13 residues. CDR3 in DNA: TGTGCCAGCGTACCAAGTCACAGGAGCGGCTACACCTTC. It translates to CASVPSHRSGYTF.

The chain employs TRBV7-9 and TRBJ1-5, with 8 bases aligning to TRBD1. CDR3 length: 15 amino acids. V shed 6 bases, J shed 2 bases, and the junction held 6 bases outside the gene matches. Germline CDR1 and CDR2: SEHNR and FQNEAQ (reference sequence). CDR3 DNA: TGTGCCAGCAGTCCTGCGGGACAGGGCAATCAGCCCCAGCATTTT. Translating it yields CASSPAGQGNQPQHF.

The rearrangement joins TRBV7-2 to TRBJ2-1; D is undetermined. CDR1 is SGHTA and CDR2 is FQGNSA in the germline V gene. V dropped 5 bases and J dropped 9 bases, with 8 bases sitting between them. The length of the CDR3 is 11 residues. The chain's CDR3 is CASSIVIEQFF. The CDR3 region has the DNA TGTGCCAGCAGCATAGTCATTGAGCAGTTCTTC.

The chain couples TRBV12-3 or TRBV12-4 to TRBJ2-7; TRBD2 is a possible D gene (6 bases). V was pared by 6 bases and J by 0 bases, with 9 bases between. The CDR3 is 13 residues long. CDR3 sequence: CASSRDSSYEQYF. The CDR3 DNA is TGTGCCAGCAGCCGGGACTCCTCCTACGAGCAGTACTTC.